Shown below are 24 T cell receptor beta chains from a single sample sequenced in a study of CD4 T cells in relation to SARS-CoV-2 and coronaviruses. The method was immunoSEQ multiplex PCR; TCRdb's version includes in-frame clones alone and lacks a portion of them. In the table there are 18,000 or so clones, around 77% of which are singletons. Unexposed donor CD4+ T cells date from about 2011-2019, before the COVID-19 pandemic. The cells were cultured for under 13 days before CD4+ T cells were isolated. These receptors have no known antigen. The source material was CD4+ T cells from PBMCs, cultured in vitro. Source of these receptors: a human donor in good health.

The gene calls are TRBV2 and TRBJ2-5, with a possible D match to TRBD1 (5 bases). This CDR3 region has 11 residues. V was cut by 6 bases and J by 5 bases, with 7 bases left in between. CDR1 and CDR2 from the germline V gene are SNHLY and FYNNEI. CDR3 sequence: CASSPGETQYF. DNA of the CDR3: TGTGCCAGCAGCCCAGGGGAGACCCAGTACTTC.

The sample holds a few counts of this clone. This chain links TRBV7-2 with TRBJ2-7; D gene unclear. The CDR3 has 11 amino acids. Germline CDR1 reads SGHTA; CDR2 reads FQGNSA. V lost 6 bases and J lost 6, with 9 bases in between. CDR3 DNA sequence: TGTGCCAGCAGTCTCACCAGCGAGCAGTACTTC. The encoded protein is CASSLTSEQYF.

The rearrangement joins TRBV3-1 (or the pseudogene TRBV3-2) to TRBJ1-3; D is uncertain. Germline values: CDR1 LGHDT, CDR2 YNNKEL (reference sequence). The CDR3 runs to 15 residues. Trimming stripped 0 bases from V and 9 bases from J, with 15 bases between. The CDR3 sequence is CASSQDWQTWSTIYF. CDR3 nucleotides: TGTGCCAGCAGCCAAGACTGGCAGACTTGGAGCACCATATATTTT.

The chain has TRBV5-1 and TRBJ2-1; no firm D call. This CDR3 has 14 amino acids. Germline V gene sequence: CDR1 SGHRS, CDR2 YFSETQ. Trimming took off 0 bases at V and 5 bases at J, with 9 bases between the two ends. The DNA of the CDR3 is TGCGCCAGCAGCTTGGGGACGCCTAACAATGAGCAGTTCTTC. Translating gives CASSLGTPNNEQFF.

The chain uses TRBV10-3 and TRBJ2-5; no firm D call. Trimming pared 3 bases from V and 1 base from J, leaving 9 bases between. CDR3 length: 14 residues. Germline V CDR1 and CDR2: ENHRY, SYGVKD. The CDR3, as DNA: TGTGCCATCAGTGACGGGTGGGCCCAAGAGACCCAGTACTTC. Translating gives CAISDGWAQETQYF.

CDR3 in amino acids: CASSPQGRGMNTEAFF. As DNA, the CDR3 is TGTGCCAGCAGCCCACAGGGGAGGGGGATGAACACTGAAGCTTTCTTT. The chain carries TRBV9 and TRBJ1-1, with 7 bases aligning to TRBD1. J lost 0 bases, V lost 4 bases, and 9 bases had no gene match. Germline V lookup: CDR1 SGDLS, CDR2 YYNGEE. There are 16 residues in the CDR3.

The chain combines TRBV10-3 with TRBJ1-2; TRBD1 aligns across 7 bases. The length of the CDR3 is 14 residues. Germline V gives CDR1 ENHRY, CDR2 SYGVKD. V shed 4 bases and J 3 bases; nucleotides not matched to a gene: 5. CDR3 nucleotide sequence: TGTGCCATCAGTGGAACAGGGGCCGACTATGGCTACACCTTC. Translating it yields CAISGTGADYGYTF.

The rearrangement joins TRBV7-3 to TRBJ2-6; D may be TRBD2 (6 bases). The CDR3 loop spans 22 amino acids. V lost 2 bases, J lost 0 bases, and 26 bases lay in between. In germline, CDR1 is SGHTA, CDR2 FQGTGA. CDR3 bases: TGTGCCAGCAGCTTATTCGTTGGGGGGAAGGGGACCGACCGCTCTGGGGCCAACGTCCTGACTTTC. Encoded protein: CASSLFVGGKGTDRSGANVLTF.

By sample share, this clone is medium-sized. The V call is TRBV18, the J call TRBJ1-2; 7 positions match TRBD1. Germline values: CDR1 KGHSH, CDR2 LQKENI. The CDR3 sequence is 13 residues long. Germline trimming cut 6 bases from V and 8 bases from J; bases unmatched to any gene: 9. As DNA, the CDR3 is TGTGCCAGCTCTCCGGGGACAGATCTAGGCTACACCTTC. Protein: CASSPGTDLGYTF.

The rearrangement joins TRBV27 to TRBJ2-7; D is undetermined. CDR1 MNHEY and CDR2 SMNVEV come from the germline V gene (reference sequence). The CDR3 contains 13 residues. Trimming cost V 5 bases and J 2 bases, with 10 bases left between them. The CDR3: CASSPGPPYEQYF. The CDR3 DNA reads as TGTGCCAGCAGTCCCGGGCCGCCCTACGAGCAGTACTTC.

The DNA for the CDR3 is TGTGCCAGCAGCAAAGGGTCCAGCCGGGGGCCCCAGCATTTT. Amino acid sequence: CASSKGSSRGPQHF. V is TRBV21-1 and J is TRBJ1-5. TRBV21-1 is classified as a pseudogene. The CDR3 spans 14 residues.

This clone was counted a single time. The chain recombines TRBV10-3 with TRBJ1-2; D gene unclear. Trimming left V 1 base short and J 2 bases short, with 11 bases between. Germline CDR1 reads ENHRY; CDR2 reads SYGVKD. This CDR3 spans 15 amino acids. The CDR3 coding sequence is TGTGCCATCAGTGAGTTGCGGGGAACGAACTATGGCTACACCTTC. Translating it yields CAISELRGTNYGYTF.

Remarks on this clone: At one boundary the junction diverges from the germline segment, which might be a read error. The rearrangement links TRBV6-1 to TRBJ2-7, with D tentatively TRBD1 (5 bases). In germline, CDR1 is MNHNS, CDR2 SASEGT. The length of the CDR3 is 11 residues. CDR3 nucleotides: TGTGCCAGCAGTGAAGCCTGGACATGGAAATTC. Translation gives CASSEAWTWKF.

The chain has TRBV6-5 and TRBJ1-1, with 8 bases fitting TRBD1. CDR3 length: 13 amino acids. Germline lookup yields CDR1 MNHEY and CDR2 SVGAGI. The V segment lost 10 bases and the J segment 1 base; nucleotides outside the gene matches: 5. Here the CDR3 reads CATRTGQNTEAFF. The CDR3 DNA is TGTGCCACCCGGACAGGGCAGAACACTGAAGCTTTCTTT.

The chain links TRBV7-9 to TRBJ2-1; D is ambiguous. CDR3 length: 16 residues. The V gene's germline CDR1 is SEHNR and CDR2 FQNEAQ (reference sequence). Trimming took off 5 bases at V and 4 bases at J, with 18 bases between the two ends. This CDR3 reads CASSPPRSRDYNEQFF. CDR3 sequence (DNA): TGTGCCAGCAGCCCGCCCCGCTCTAGAGATTACAATGAGCAGTTCTTC. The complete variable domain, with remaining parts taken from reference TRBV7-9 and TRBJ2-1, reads DTGVSQNPRHKITKRGQNVTFRCDPISEHNRLYWYRQTLGQGPEFLTYFQNEAQLEKSRLLSDRFSAERPKGSFSTLEIQRTEQGDSAMYLCASSPPRSRDYNEQFFGPGTRLTVL.

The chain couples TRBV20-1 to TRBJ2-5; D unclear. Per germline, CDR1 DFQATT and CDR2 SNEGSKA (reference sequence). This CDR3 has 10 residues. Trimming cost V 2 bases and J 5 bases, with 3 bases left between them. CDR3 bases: TGCAGTGCTAGAAGGGAGACCCAGTACTTC. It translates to CSARRETQYF.

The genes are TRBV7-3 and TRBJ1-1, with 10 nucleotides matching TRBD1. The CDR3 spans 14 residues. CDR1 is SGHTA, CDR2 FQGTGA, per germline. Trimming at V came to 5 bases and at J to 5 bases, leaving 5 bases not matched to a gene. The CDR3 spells CASSPDRGLTEAFF. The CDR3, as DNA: TGTGCCAGCAGCCCCGACAGGGGGCTTACTGAAGCTTTCTTT.

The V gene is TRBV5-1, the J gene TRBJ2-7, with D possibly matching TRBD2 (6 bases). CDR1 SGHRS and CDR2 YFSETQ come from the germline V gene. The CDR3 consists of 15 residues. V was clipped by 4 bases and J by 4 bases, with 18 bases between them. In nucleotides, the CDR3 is TGCGCCAGCAGCCTTGGACACCGACTAGGTTACGAGCAGTACTTC. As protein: CASSLGHRLGYEQYF. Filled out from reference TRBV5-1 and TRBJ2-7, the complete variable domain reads KAGVTQTPRYLIKTRGQQVTLSCSPISGHRSVSWYQQTPGQGLQFLFEYFSETQRNKGNFPGRFSGRQFSNSRSEMNVSTLELGDSALYLCASSLGHRLGYEQYFGPGTRLTVT.

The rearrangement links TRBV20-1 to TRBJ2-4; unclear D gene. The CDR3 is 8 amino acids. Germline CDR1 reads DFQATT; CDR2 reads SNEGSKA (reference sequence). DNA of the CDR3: TGCAGGGCGAGCATTCAGTACTTC. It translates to CRASIQYF.

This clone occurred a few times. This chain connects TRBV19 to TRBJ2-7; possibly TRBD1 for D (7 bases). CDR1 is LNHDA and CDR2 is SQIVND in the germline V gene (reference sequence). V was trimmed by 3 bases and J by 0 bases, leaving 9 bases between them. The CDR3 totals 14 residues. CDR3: CASSMRDSSYEQYF. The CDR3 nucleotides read TGTGCCAGTAGTATGCGGGACAGCTCCTACGAGCAGTACTTC.

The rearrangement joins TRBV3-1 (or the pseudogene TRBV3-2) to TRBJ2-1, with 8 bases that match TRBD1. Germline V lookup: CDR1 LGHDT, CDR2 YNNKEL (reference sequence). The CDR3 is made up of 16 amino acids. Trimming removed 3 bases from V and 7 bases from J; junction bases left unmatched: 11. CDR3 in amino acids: CASSQRTGSSLNEQFF. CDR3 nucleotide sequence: TGTGCCAGCAGCCAGAGGACAGGGAGTAGTTTGAATGAGCAGTTCTTC.

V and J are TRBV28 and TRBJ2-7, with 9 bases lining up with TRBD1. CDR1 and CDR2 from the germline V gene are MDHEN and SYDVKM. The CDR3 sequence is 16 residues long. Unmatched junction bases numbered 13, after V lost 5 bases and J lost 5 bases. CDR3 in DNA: TGTGCCAGCAGTACCTACACAGGGGGCGCATTCAACGAGCAGTACTTC. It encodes CASSTYTGGAFNEQYF. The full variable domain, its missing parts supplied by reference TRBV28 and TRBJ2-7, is DVKVTQSSRYLVKRTGEKVFLECVQDMDHENMFWYRQDPGLGLRLIYFSYDVKMKEKGDIPEGYSVSREKKERFSLILESASTNQTSMYLCASSTYTGGAFNEQYFGPGTRLTVT.

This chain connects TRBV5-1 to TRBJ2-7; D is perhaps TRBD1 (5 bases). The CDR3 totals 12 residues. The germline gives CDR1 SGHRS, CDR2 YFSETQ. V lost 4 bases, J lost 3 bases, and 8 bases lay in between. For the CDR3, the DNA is TGCGCCAGCAGCATTCAGGGCTACGAGCAGTACTTC. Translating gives CASSIQGYEQYF.

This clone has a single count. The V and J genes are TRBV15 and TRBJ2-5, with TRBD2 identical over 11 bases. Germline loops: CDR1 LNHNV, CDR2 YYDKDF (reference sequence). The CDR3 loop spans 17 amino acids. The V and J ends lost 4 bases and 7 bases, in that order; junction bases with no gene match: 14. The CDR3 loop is CATSTRRLAGRFGTQYF. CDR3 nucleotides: TGTGCCACCAGCACCCGCAGACTAGCGGGAAGGTTCGGGACCCAGTACTTC.